Each of the 3 T cell receptor beta chains below was sequenced from the same sample in a study of cytomegalovirus exposure and HLA in healthy donors. The primer mix had 60 Vbeta and 13 Jbeta primers. Sequencing was performed with immunoSEQ multiplex PCR; in TCRdb, only in-frame clones are kept and a portion is missing. The sample carries 200,000 or so clones, 84% recorded once. Material for sequencing was PBMCs. These receptors all stem from a boy between 10 and 17 years old in good health and CMV-seronegative.

This chain links TRBV6-1 with TRBJ1-2; D not resolved. Germline V gene data show CDR1 as MNHNS and CDR2 as SASEGT. Trimming left V 6 bases short and J 1 base short, with 6 bases between. This CDR3 comprises 12 residues. CDR3 DNA: TGTGCCAGCAGCCCTCGTAACTATGGCTACACCTTC. Translating it yields CASSPRNYGYTF.

The CDR3 here is CSVGGQGDFYGYTF. CDR3 DNA sequence: TGCAGCGTCGGAGGGCAGGGGGACTTCTATGGCTACACCTTC. This sequence joins TRBV29-1 and TRBJ1-2, with TRBD1 identical over 7 bases. The CDR3 covers 14 residues. From germline, CDR1 is SQVTM and CDR2 ANQGSEA. With 6 bases clipped from V and 4 bases from J, the junction kept 11 bases outside the gene matches.

V is TRBV19 and J is TRBJ2-7; TRBD2 is a possible D gene (6 bases). The germline V and J ends were trimmed by 8 bases and 7 bases, with 18 bases remaining between them. The germline V gene encodes CDR1 LNHDA and CDR2 SQIVND (reference sequence). This CDR3 comprises 13 residues. For the CDR3, the DNA is TGTGCCAGTGCCGGGGGTAACCAGAGGGAGCAGTACTTC. Its translation: CASAGGNQREQYF.